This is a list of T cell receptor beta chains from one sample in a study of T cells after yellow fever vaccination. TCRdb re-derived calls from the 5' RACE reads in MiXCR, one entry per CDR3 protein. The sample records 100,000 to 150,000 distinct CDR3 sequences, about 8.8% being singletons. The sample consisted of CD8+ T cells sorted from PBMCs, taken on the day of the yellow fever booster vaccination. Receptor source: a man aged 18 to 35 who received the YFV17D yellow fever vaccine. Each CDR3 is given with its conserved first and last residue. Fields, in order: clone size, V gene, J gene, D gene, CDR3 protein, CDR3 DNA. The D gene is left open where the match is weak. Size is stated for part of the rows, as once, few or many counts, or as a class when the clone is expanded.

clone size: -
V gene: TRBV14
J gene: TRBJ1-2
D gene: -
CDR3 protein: CASSQDVVTAPSNYGYTF
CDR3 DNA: TGTGCCAGCAGCCAAGATGTAGTCACGGCACCCTCTAACTATGGCTACACCTTC

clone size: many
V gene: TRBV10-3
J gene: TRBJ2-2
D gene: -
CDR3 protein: CAIRPRSNTGELFF
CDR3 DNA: TGTGCCATCAGACCCAGGAGTAACACCGGGGAGCTGTTTTTT

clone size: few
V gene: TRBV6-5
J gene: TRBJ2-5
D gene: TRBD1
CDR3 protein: CATGQGAGETQYF
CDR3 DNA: TGTGCCACGGGCCAGGGGGCTGGGGAGACCCAGTACTTC

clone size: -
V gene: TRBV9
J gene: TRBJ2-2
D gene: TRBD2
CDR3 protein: CASSVWRGGRPGELFF
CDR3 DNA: TGTGCCAGCAGCGTCTGGCGGGGGGGCCGGCCCGGGGAGCTGTTTTTT

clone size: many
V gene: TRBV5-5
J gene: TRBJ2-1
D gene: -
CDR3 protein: CASSPGVYSSYNEQFF
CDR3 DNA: TGTGCCAGCAGCCCGGGGGTATACAGCTCCTACAATGAGCAGTTCTTC

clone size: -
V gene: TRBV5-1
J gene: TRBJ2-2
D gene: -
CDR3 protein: CASSLLGASTGELFF
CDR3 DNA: TGCGCCAGCAGCTTGCTCGGGGCGTCCACCGGGGAGCTGTTTTTT

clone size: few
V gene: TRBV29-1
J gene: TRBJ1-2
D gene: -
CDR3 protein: CSVEDQGGYGYTF
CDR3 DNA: TGCAGCGTTGAAGATCAAGGGGGCTATGGCTACACCTTC

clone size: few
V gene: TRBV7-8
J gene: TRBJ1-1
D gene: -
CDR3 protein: CASSPGVRNTEAFF
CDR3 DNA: TGTGCCAGCAGCCCAGGGGTACGGAACACTGAAGCTTTCTTT

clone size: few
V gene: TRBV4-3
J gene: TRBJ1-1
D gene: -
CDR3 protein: CASSHDMATEAFF
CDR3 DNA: TGCGCCAGCAGCCATGACATGGCCACTGAAGCTTTCTTT

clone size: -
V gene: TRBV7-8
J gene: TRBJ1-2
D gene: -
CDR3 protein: CASSFRGAGNGYTF
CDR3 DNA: TGTGCCAGCAGCTTCAGGGGAGCAGGGAATGGCTACACCTTC